The 10 T cell receptor beta chains given below trace back to one sample, sequenced in a study of cytomegalovirus exposure and HLA in healthy donors. It was with 60 Vbeta and 13 Jbeta primers that the PCR ran. Produced via immunoSEQ multiplex PCR; TCRdb's table is partial and in-frame only. The profile shows 150,000 to 200,000 clones, roughly three quarters of them singletons. Sequencing was done on a sample of PBMCs. These receptors all come from a woman aged 45-59 years in good health and CMV-seronegative.

The CDR3 nucleotides read TGTGCCAGCAGCTTGGGACAGGGGAGGAACACCGGGGAGCTGTTTTTT. Its translation: CASSLGQGRNTGELFF. The rearrangement uses TRBV5-8 and TRBJ2-2, with 8 bases identical to TRBD1. Germline V CDR1 and CDR2: SGHTS, YDEGEE. The trim removed 0 bases at V and 1 base at J, leaving 2 bases unmatched. The CDR3 is 16 amino acids.

J is TRBJ1-6 and V is TRBV6-5; 7 positions match TRBD1. Looked up from germline, CDR1 is MNHEY and CDR2 is SVGAGI. The CDR3 is 14 amino acids. The junction had 2 bases not matched to a gene; V was cut back by 1 base and J by 8 bases. The CDR3 loop is CASSYWTGDSPLHF. The CDR3, as DNA: TGTGCCAGCAGTTACTGGACAGGCGATTCACCCCTCCACTTT.

The chain joins TRBV27 to TRBJ1-5, with D possibly TRBD1 on 6 matching bases. V gave up 4 bases and J gave up 0 bases, with 10 bases separating them. Germline values: CDR1 MNHEY, CDR2 SMNVEV (reference sequence). This CDR3 contains 15 residues. The CDR3 bases are TGTGCCAGCAGTTCACAGGGATATAGCAATCAGCCCCAGCATTTT. Its translation: CASSSQGYSNQPQHF.

The chain joins TRBV5-1 to TRBJ1-2, with D perhaps matching TRBD1 (6 bases). Germline values: CDR1 SGHRS, CDR2 YFSETQ. The CDR3 covers 13 residues. V dropped 1 base and J dropped 3 bases, with 7 bases sitting between them. The CDR3 protein is CASSLKGDYGYTF. The DNA for the CDR3 is TGCGCCAGCAGCTTGAAGGGGGACTATGGCTACACCTTC.

The chain couples TRBV27 to TRBJ2-3; 7 bases map to TRBD2. The CDR3 extends over 16 amino acids. The V and J ends lost 6 bases and 2 bases, in that order; junction bases with no gene match: 11. Germline V gene lookup returns CDR1 MNHEY and CDR2 SMNVEV (reference sequence). The chain's CDR3 is CASRLGGSVATDTQYF. The CDR3 coding sequence is TGTGCCAGCAGGCTAGGCGGGAGTGTGGCCACAGATACGCAGTATTTT.

The chain carries TRBV11-2 and TRBJ1-2; D gene uncertain. The CDR3 has 17 amino acids. V gave up 6 bases and J gave up 2 bases, with 22 bases separating them. Germline V gene lookup returns CDR1 SGHAT and CDR2 FQNNGV. The CDR3 bases are TGTGCCAGCAGAGCCCTAGCGATCGGACGGGCGAACTATGGCTACACCTTC. It translates to CASRALAIGRANYGYTF. The variable domain in full, completed from reference TRBV11-2 and TRBJ1-2, reads EAGVAQSPRYKIIEKRQSVAFWCNPISGHATLYWYQQILGQGPKLLIQFQNNGVVDDSQLPKDRFSAERLKGVDSTLKIQPAKLEDSAVYLCASRALAIGRANYGYTFGSGTRLTVV.

This clone was recorded a few times. The J gene is TRBJ1-2, the V gene TRBV2; 7 bases align to TRBD1. V shed 6 bases and J 6 bases; nucleotides not matched to a gene: 10. Germline V gene data show CDR1 as SNHLY and CDR2 as FYNNEI. This CDR3 spans 14 amino acids. The CDR3 protein is CASSPGQTVHGYTF. The CDR3 nucleotides read TGTGCCAGCAGCCCGGGACAGACTGTCCATGGCTACACCTTC.

This clone was seen once. The CDR3 bases are TGTGCCAGCAGCGTAGGGCCGCAGGGCCCCTACGAGCAGTACTTC. Its translation is CASSVGPQGPYEQYF. The chain couples TRBV9 to TRBJ2-7, with TRBD1 as a possible D gene (5 bases). This CDR3 contains 15 residues. CDR1 is SGDLS, CDR2 YYNGEE, per germline. V dropped 0 bases and J dropped 2 bases, with 12 bases sitting between them.

This chain connects TRBV4-1 to TRBJ1-2; D is possibly TRBD1 (5 bases). Deletions cut 0 bases from V and 14 bases from J, with 19 bases between. CDR3 length equals 14 residues. Germline CDR1 reads MGHRA; CDR2 reads YSYEKL. DNA of the CDR3: TGCGCCAGCAGCCAAGATACCTCGGGGGTAGCTGGAACCTTC. It encodes CASSQDTSGVAGTF.

The rearrangement uses TRBV7-8 and TRBJ2-3; the match to TRBD2 covers 11 bases. CDR3 length: 18 amino acids. J gave up 2 bases and V 6 bases, and 13 bases lay outside the gene matches. Germline V lookup: CDR1 SGHVS, CDR2 FQNEAQ. CDR3 amino acids: CASSLPTLAGGTTDTQYF. CDR3 in DNA: TGTGCCAGCAGTTTACCCACGCTAGCGGGGGGCACCACAGATACGCAGTATTTT. The full variable domain, in which reference TRBV7-8 and TRBJ2-3 provide the parts outside the CDR3, is GAGVSQSPRYKVAKRGQDVALRCDPISGHVSLFWYQQALGQGPEFLTYFQNEAQLDKSGLPSDRFFAERPEGSVSTLKIQRTQQEDSAVYLCASSLPTLAGGTTDTQYFGPGTRLTVL.